In this sample, the clone carrying this TCR beta chain turned up many times. TCRdb re-called the 5' RACE reads with MiXCR, one entry per CDR3 protein. This sample has a few hundred thousand distinct CDR3 sequences, with 8.7% found just once. This sample was included in a study of T cells after yellow fever vaccination. The sequenced sample was PBMCs, obtained on the day of the first yellow fever vaccination. The receptor was isolated from a man aged 18 to 29 who received the YFV17D yellow fever vaccine.

The DNA for the CDR3 is TGTGCCAGCAGTTTTTGGAGGGGGCGCAATGAGCAGTTCTTC. Its protein is CASSFWRGRNEQFF. This rearrangement joins TRBV12-3 or TRBV12-4 to TRBJ2-1; D is possibly TRBD1 (7 bases). The V and J ends lost 3 bases and 6 bases respectively, with 12 bases between them. The CDR3 is made up of 14 amino acids.